This TCR beta chain was recovered during a study of OX40 agonist ivuxolimab in advanced cancers. Study as a whole: A mean age of roughly 60 years, range about 20 to 79, was recorded, and approximately 85% were male.

TCRdb's table, derived via immunoSEQ multiplex PCR, lists solely in-frame clones and lacks some. Of tens of thousands of clones listed, nearly 95% are singletons. The CDR3 is 14 residues long. Germline V gene sequence: CDR1 SGHDN, CDR2 FVKESK. V dropped 6 bases and J dropped 0 bases, with 9 bases sitting between them. Blood sampling took place at baseline, cycle 4 day 1, and cycle 7 day 1. The receptor was derived from an adult with an advanced solid tumor such as melanoma, head and neck, liver or kidney cancer. The sample was CD4+ or CD8+ T cells sorted from blood, taken in a trial of the OX40 agonist ivuxolimab. This chain joins TRBV14 and TRBJ1-3; D remains ambiguous. This CDR3 is CASRPIDSGNTIYF. The DNA of the CDR3 is TGTGCCAGCAGACCCATTGACTCTGGAAACACCATATATTTT.